Included here is one T cell receptor beta chain sequence, with context. The data belong to a study of blood T cell repertoires in COVID-19. Turning to the study itself: Samples taken during acute and convalescent COVID-19 were collected in the United States, Italy and Spain. T cells, B-cell-depleted T cells, or PBMCs provided the cDNA or gDNA that served as material.

In the original processing: Scientists estimated how many nucleated cells there were by amplifying reference gene primers. The data were produced by immunoSEQ multiplex PCR, yet TCRdb's version contains in-frame clones alone and is incomplete. From that table come the V and J calls and clone size; the DNA was used to work out D and trimming. The sample has about 440,000 clones, roughly 90% seen once. This clonotype was obtained from a woman younger than 45 with acute or convalescent COVID-19. The sequenced sample consisted of peripheral blood.

The CDR3: CASSVGGQGPDTQYF. Written as DNA, the CDR3 is TGTGCCAGCAGCGTAGGAGGACAGGGACCAGATACGCAGTATTTT. The chain carries TRBV9 and TRBJ2-3; 8 bases are a match to TRBD1. Trimming took 0 bases from V and 4 from J; bases not matched to a gene: 4. The length of the CDR3 is 15 residues. The germline V gene has CDR1 SGDLS and CDR2 YYNGEE.